This TCR beta chain was found in a study of blood T cell repertoires in COVID-19. The overall study: Sources were T cells, B-cell-depleted T cells, or PBMCs; the material itself was cDNA or gDNA.

Germline V lookup: CDR1 SNHLY, CDR2 FYNNEI. J lost 2 bases, V lost 8 bases, and 2 bases had no gene match. CDR3 length: 14 residues. Original data processing: Researchers report that nucleated cell counts were estimated from reference gene primer amplification. The method was immunoSEQ multiplex PCR; TCRdb's version includes in-frame clones alone and lacks a portion of them. That table furnishes V, J and clone size, whereas the DNA furnished D and trimming. The sample has roughly 240,000 clones, 90% seen once; the top ten hold 0.87%. Participants were aged about 18 to 95 years, lived in about 26 US areas, and enrolled virtually. Clinical histories supplied by participants themselves formed the basis of cohort assignment.

This TCR was recovered from a man aged 45 to 65 who had been exposed to COVID-19. This sequence joins TRBV2 and TRBJ2-1; 11 bases fit TRBD2. Source material: PBMCs or T cells enriched from blood (not recorded which). The chain's CDR3 is CASSSGGTYNEQFF. CDR3 bases: TGTGCCAGCTCTAGCGGGGGGACCTACAATGAGCAGTTCTTC.